Below, 28 T cell receptor beta chains from the same sample are listed, as sequenced in a study of cytomegalovirus exposure and HLA in healthy donors. 60 Vbeta and 13 Jbeta primers were used in PCR. Sequenced by immunoSEQ multiplex PCR; TCRdb stores in-frame clones only, minus some. This sample has some 150,000 clones, with 70% to 90% found just once. Specimen: PBMCs. All receptors come from a man aged 35 to 55 in good health and CMV-seronegative.

The chain recombines TRBV5-6 with TRBJ2-7; 10 bases are shared with TRBD2. From germline, CDR1 is SGHDT and CDR2 YYEEEE. V lost 6 bases, J lost 5 bases, and 5 bases stayed unmatched. The CDR3 extends over 13 amino acids. CDR3 in DNA: TGTGCCAGCAAGGGACTAGCGATCCACGAGCAGTACTTC. Protein product: CASKGLAIHEQYF.

This clone was detected only a few times. The rearrangement joins TRBV5-1 to TRBJ1-5; D ambiguous. The ends were cut back, 2 bases at V and 2 bases at J, with 5 bases in the middle. This CDR3 region has 13 residues. The V gene's germline CDR1 is SGHRS and CDR2 YFSETQ. The CDR3 coding sequence is TGCGCCAGCAGCTTTCGGGGCAATCAGCCCCAGCATTTT. Its protein is CASSFRGNQPQHF.

The chain employs TRBV5-1 and TRBJ1-2; 7 bases match TRBD1. The CDR3 is made up of 14 amino acids. From germline, CDR1 is SGHRS and CDR2 YFSETQ. The V and J ends lost 9 bases and 3 bases, in that order; junction bases with no gene match: 11. The CDR3 bases are TGCGCCAAACCGGGACAGAGGGTTCACTATGGCTACACCTTC. This gives the protein CAKPGQRVHYGYTF.

The CDR3 sequence is CASSPQPEDEQFF. The CDR3 coding sequence is TGTGCCAGCAGCCCCCAACCTGAGGATGAGCAGTTCTTC. V usage is TRBV7-3 and J usage is TRBJ2-1; D remains ambiguous. Trimming removed 5 bases at V and 8 bases at J, with 13 bases between. This CDR3 has 13 residues. Germline V gene lookup returns CDR1 SGHTA and CDR2 FQGTGA.

The V and J genes are TRBV5-1 and TRBJ2-1; 7 nucleotides match TRBD2. The V segment lost 0 bases and the J segment 6 bases; nucleotides outside the gene matches: 0. The CDR3 consists of 13 residues. Per the germline V gene, CDR1 is SGHRS and CDR2 is YFSETQ. CDR3 in DNA: TGCGCCAGCAGCTTGGGGGAGGGCAATGAGCAGTTCTTC. This sequence encodes CASSLGEGNEQFF.

This sequence joins TRBV28 and TRBJ2-5; D perhaps matches TRBD1 (5 bases). The V gene lost 3 bases and the J gene lost 7 bases, with 15 bases spanning the gap. The CDR3 totals 14 residues. CDR1 MDHEN and CDR2 SYDVKM come from the germline V gene. CDR3 sequence: CASSLMGRGGTQYF. Written as DNA, the CDR3 is TGTGCCAGCAGTTTGATGGGGCGCGGTGGGACCCAGTACTTC.

CDR3: CSVETGLNTEAFF. The CDR3 DNA reads as TGCAGCGTTGAGACAGGGCTGAACACTGAAGCTTTCTTT. The V call is TRBV29-1, the J call TRBJ1-1; 7 bases are a match to TRBD1. V dropped 3 bases and J dropped 0; count of bases not matched to a gene: 1. The CDR3 is made up of 13 amino acids. Germline V lookup: CDR1 SQVTM, CDR2 ANQGSEA.

This chain joins TRBV4-3 and TRBJ2-2; TRBD2 aligns across 8 bases. CDR1 LGHNA and CDR2 YSLEER come from the germline V gene. V dropped 3 bases and J dropped 7; count of bases not matched to a gene: 7. This CDR3 has 15 residues. CDR3 protein: CASSQGRGGGGELFF. The CDR3 DNA reads TGCGCCAGCAGCCAGGGTCGGGGGGGCGGCGGGGAGCTGTTTTTT.

V usage is TRBV28 and J usage is TRBJ1-1, with 7 nucleotides matching TRBD1. Trimming removed 8 bases from V and 0 bases from J; junction bases left unmatched: 6. The CDR3 is made up of 14 amino acids. The germline CDR1 and CDR2 sequences are MDHEN and SYDVKM. CDR3 DNA: TGTGCCAGCGCAGGGGGGATCTTGAACACTGAAGCTTTCTTT. Translating it yields CASAGGILNTEAFF.

V usage is TRBV7-6 and J usage is TRBJ2-3, with 11 nucleotides matching TRBD2. The J segment lost 5 bases and the V segment lost 4 bases, leaving 8 bases of the junction unmatched. The CDR3 has 16 residues. Per germline, CDR1 SGHVS and CDR2 FNYEAQ. The CDR3 is CASSSRLAGSVDTQYF. The CDR3 DNA follows: TGTGCCAGCAGCTCACGACTAGCGGGGTCGGTAGATACGCAGTATTTT.

The chain couples TRBV11-1 to TRBJ2-7, with 10 nucleotides matching TRBD1. The CDR3 totals 18 residues. Trimming at V came to 4 bases and at J to 1 base, leaving 13 bases not matched to a gene. Per the germline V gene, CDR1 is SGHAT and CDR2 is FQDESV (reference sequence). CDR3 coding DNA: TGTGCCAGCAGCTGGTTCCCCCCGGGACAGGGGTTTTCCTACGAGCAGTACTTC. Its translation is CASSWFPPGQGFSYEQYF.

This rearrangement joins TRBV5-1 to TRBJ2-1; 9 positions match TRBD2. This CDR3 is 15 amino acids long. Germline-derived CDR1 and CDR2 are SGHRS and YFSETQ. V was pared by 2 bases and J by 6 bases, with 6 bases of the junction left unmatched. CDR3 sequence (DNA): TGCGCCAGCAGCTTCGGAGCGGGAGGTTCCAATGAGCAGTTCTTC. Residues: CASSFGAGGSNEQFF.

The chain employs TRBV6-5 and TRBJ1-2, with 7 bases identical to TRBD1. This CDR3 is 14 amino acids long. Germline-derived CDR1 and CDR2 are MNHEY and SVGAGI. After removal of 2 bases from V and 8 bases from J, the junction contained 8 bases not matched to a gene. CDR3 sequence reads: CASSYPDRERGYTF. CDR3 in DNA: TGTGCCAGCAGTTACCCAGACAGGGAAAGAGGCTACACCTTC.

The rearrangement uses TRBV19 and TRBJ2-1; 10 bases align to TRBD1. V lost 4 bases, J lost 2 bases, and 2 bases stayed unmatched. This CDR3 is 15 amino acids long. The germline CDR1 and CDR2 sequences are LNHDA and SQIVND (reference sequence). CDR3 region: CASSKTGGAYNEQFF. CDR3 DNA sequence: TGTGCCAGTAGTAAGACAGGGGGCGCCTACAATGAGCAGTTCTTC.

A few counts support this clone. The rearrangement joins TRBV6-1 to TRBJ2-2, with a tentative D call TRBD1 (6 bases). Per the germline V gene, CDR1 is MNHNS and CDR2 is SASEGT. This CDR3 is built from 14 residues. The V end was cut by 3 bases, the J end by 8 bases, with 13 bases between. The CDR3 coding sequence is TGTGCCAGCAGTGAGAGGGGGTCCGCGGGGGAGCTGTTTTTT. It codes for CASSERGSAGELFF.

V and J are TRBV7-9 and TRBJ2-5; 8 bases are a match to TRBD2. Germline lookup yields CDR1 SEHNR and CDR2 FQNEAQ (reference sequence). The CDR3 has 17 residues. V shed 3 bases and J 3 bases; nucleotides not matched to a gene: 12. The CDR3 sequence is CASSFILAGGVKETQYF. In DNA form, the CDR3 reads TGTGCCAGCAGCTTTATCCTGGCCGGGGGGGTTAAAGAGACCCAGTACTTC.

This clone appeared a few times. The V gene is TRBV19, the J gene TRBJ1-4; unclear D gene. V dropped 3 bases and J dropped 4 bases, with 6 bases sitting between them. The CDR3 runs to 13 residues. Germline V gene lookup returns CDR1 LNHDA and CDR2 SQIVND (reference sequence). The CDR3 is CASSIGVNEKLFF. The CDR3 bases are TGTGCCAGTAGTATTGGAGTTAATGAAAAACTGTTTTTT.

The chain uses TRBV15 and TRBJ1-2; 8 nucleotides agree with TRBD1. Looked up from germline, CDR1 is LNHNV and CDR2 is YYDKDF (reference sequence). The CDR3 contains 14 residues. With 0 bases clipped from V and 6 bases from J, the junction kept 3 bases outside the gene matches. Written as DNA, the CDR3 is TGTGCCACCAGCAGAGAAGGACAGGGTCATGGCTACACCTTC. Protein sequence: CATSREGQGHGYTF.

J is TRBJ2-5 and V is TRBV9; 10 bases align to TRBD2. With V trimmed by 2 bases and J by 0 bases, 1 base remained unmatched. CDR1 and CDR2 (germline): SGDLS, YYNGEE. The CDR3 runs to 15 residues. CDR3 sequence (DNA): TGTGCCAGCAGCGTTAGCGGGAGGTACCAAGAGACCCAGTACTTC. Protein product: CASSVSGRYQETQYF.

The CDR3 sequence is CASSHGIGLAGGEQFF. The CDR3 DNA reads as TGTGCCAGCAGCCATGGTATCGGACTAGCGGGAGGCGAGCAGTTCTTC. This chain links TRBV7-3 with TRBJ2-1; TRBD2 agrees at 14 bases. J lost 10 bases, V lost 5 bases, and 10 bases had no gene match. CDR3 length equals 16 residues. Germline CDR1 and CDR2: SGHTA and FQGTGA.

Points on this clone: One end of the junction varies from germline; a read error may be responsible. The chain employs TRBV4-3 and TRBJ2-1, with TRBD2 matching 8 bases. The CDR3 sequence is 15 residues long. Per germline, CDR1 LGHNA and CDR2 YSLEER. In nucleotides, the CDR3 is TGCGCCAGCAGCCAAGTCGGGGGGGCCTATAATGAGCAGTTCTTC. Amino acid sequence: CASSQVGGAYNEQFF.

V is TRBV19 and J is TRBJ1-5; 8 bases are shared with TRBD1. Germline-derived CDR1 and CDR2 are LNHDA and SQIVND (reference sequence). Trimming cost V 7 bases and J 7 bases; bases outside gene matches: 9. The CDR3 is made up of 14 amino acids. The CDR3 coding sequence is TGTGCCAGTATGATGACAGGGGATTACCAGCCCCAGCATTTT. Residues: CASMMTGDYQPQHF.

This clone was picked up one time. The rearrangement links TRBV5-8 to TRBJ2-1; D might be TRBD2 (5 bases). The CDR3 extends over 13 amino acids. The germline V and J ends were trimmed by 6 bases and 9 bases, with 16 bases remaining between them. Germline V gene sequence: CDR1 SGHTS, CDR2 YDEGEE. The CDR3 protein is CASTSEGGSEQFF. CDR3 in DNA: TGTGCCAGCACCTCCGAAGGAGGCAGTGAGCAGTTCTTC.

This chain connects TRBV6-1 to TRBJ2-7; 14 positions agree with TRBD2. There are 14 residues in the CDR3. The germline V gene encodes CDR1 MNHNS and CDR2 SASEGT. V trimming: 6 bases; J trimming: 3 bases; junction bases outside the gene matches: 1. The CDR3 reads CASSGLAGGYEQYF. The DNA of the CDR3 is TGTGCCAGCAGCGGACTAGCGGGAGGCTACGAGCAGTACTTC.

The chain uses TRBV4-1 and TRBJ2-7; possible D gene TRBD2, 6 bases. Looked up from germline, CDR1 is MGHRA and CDR2 is YSYEKL. CDR3 length equals 13 residues. V gave up 3 bases and J gave up 3 bases, with 9 bases separating them. The CDR3 sequence: CASSQRRGYEQYF. The CDR3 DNA reads as TGCGCCAGCAGCCAGAGGAGGGGCTACGAGCAGTACTTC.

This clone was recorded only once. The chain employs TRBV27 and TRBJ2-4, with TRBD1 matching 10 bases. Germline loops: CDR1 MNHEY, CDR2 SMNVEV (reference sequence). V was clipped by 3 bases and J by 6 bases; unmatched bases: 5. The CDR3 totals 15 residues. The CDR3 spells CASSLSGTGVNIQYF. The DNA for the CDR3 is TGTGCCAGCAGTTTGTCCGGGACAGGGGTAAACATTCAGTACTTC.

The chain joins TRBV18 to TRBJ1-5; possible D gene TRBD1, 5 bases. The germline gives CDR1 KGHSH, CDR2 LQKENI. This CDR3 spans 14 amino acids. The ends were cut back, 2 bases at V and 7 bases at J, with 12 bases in the middle. Written as DNA, the CDR3 is TGTGCCAGCTCACCAGGGTCGGGGGACCAGCCCCAGCATTTT. Translating gives CASSPGSGDQPQHF.

This chain links TRBV6-6 with TRBJ1-5; D is perhaps TRBD1 (6 bases). Trimming shortened V by 1 base and J by 3 bases, and 10 bases separated the two germline ends. Per the germline V gene, CDR1 is MNHNY and CDR2 is SVGAGI (reference sequence). The CDR3 contains 15 residues. This CDR3 reads CASSYWGQTNQPQHF. The CDR3 bases are TGTGCCAGCAGTTACTGGGGACAAACCAATCAGCCCCAGCATTTT.